The source of this TCR beta chain is a study of monozygotic twins with inflammatory bowel disease. General observations from the study: IBD patients, compared with healthy twins, shared fewer clonotypes with others (especially with disease activity). The analysis did not separate different T cell subtypes. Patient repertoires may carry noise from differing immunosuppressive treatments.

Germline CDR1 and CDR2: KGHSH and LQKENI. The CDR3 runs 15 residues. TCRdb re-called the 5' RACE reads and shows each CDR3 protein once, DNA omitted. The sample holds under 150,000 distinct CDR3 sequences. With respect to this clonotype: The antigen is undetermined.

Source material: blood. This TCR derives from a human donor with ulcerative colitis or Crohn's disease, or a healthy co-twin of an affected twin (not recorded which). The chain combines TRBV18 with TRBJ2-7; the D gene TCRdb calls, TRBD2, cannot be checked with no DNA. The CDR3 sequence is CASSPRAGGGYEQYF. Full variable domain (remainder filled in from reference TRBV18 and TRBJ2-7): NAGVMQNPRHLVRRRGQEARLRCSPMKGHSHVYWYRQLPEEGLKFMVYLQKENIIDESGMPKERFSAEFPKEGPSILRIQQVVRGDSAAYFCASSPRAGGGYEQYFGPGTRLTVT.